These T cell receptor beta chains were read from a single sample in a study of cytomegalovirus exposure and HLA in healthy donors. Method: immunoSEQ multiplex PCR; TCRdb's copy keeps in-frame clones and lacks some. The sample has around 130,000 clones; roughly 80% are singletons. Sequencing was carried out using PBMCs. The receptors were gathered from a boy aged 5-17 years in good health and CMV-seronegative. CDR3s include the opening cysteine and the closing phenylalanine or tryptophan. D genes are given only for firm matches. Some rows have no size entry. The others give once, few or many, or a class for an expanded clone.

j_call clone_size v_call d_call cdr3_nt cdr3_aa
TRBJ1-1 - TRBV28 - TGTGCCAGCAGTTTAGGCAACAGGGTGAACACTGAAGCTTTCTTT CASSLGNRVNTEAFF
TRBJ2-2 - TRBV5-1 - TGCGCCAGCAGCTCCCAGGGGGGCACCGGGGAGCTGTTTTTT CASSSQGGTGELFF
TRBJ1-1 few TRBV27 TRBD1 TGTGCCAGCAGTCCTCTTAAGGGGGCGAACACTGAAGCTTTCTTT CASSPLKGANTEAFF
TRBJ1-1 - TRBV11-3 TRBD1 TGTGCCAGCAGCCACGATACTGGACAGGGTGGTACTGAAGCTTTCTTT CASSHDTGQGGTEAFF
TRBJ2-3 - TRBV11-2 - TGTGCCAGCAGAGAAATCCGAGGGCCGCCCCGATATACGCAGTATTTT CASREIRGPPRYTQYF
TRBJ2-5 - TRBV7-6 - TGTGCCAGCAGCCCCAGAAGTCAGAATCAAGAGACCCAGTACTTC CASSPRSQNQETQYF
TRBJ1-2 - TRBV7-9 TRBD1 TGTGCCAGCAGCTTAGACAGACAGGGGCTTAACTATGGCTACACCTTC CASSLDRQGLNYGYTF
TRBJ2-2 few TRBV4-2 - TGTGCCAGCAGCCAACCCAGCGGGTTGAACACCGGGGAGCTGTTTTTT CASSQPSGLNTGELFF
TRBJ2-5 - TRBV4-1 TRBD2 TGCGCCAGCAGCCAAAAGCCGACTAGCGCGGAGACCCAGTACTTC CASSQKPTSAETQYF
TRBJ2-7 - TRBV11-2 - TGTGCCAGCACCCTGGGGGGGGGCACCTACGAGCAGTACTTC CASTLGGGTYEQYF
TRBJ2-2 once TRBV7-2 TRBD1 TGTGCCAGCAGCTTCCAGGGGGACACCGGGGAGCTGTTTTTT CASSFQGDTGELFF
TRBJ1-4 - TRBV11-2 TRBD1 TGTGCCAGCAGCTATACCGGGACAGGGGGCGCCGGTAATGAAAAACTGTTTTTT CASSYTGTGGAGNEKLFF
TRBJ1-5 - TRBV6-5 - TGTGCCAGCAGTTACAAAGAGGATCAGCCCCAGCATTTT CASSYKEDQPQHF
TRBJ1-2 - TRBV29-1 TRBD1 TGCAGCGTCGAGGCAGGGGGATCGAATGGCTACACCTTC CSVEAGGSNGYTF
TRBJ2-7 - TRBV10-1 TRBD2 TGCGCCAGCAGTGAGAAAGGCCCAGCGGGAGGGTCCTACGAGCAGTACTTC CASSEKGPAGGSYEQYF
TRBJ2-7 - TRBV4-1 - TGCGCCAGCAGCCATCGTTACTCCTACGAGCAGTACTTC CASSHRYSYEQYF
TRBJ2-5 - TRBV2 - TGTGCCAGCATCGAATTTCCCCGGCAGGTCCAAGAGACCCAGTACTTC CASIEFPRQVQETQYF
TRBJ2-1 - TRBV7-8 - TGTGCCAGCAGCTTAAGGAGGGATCGTCCCAATGAGCAGTTCTTC CASSLRRDRPNEQFF